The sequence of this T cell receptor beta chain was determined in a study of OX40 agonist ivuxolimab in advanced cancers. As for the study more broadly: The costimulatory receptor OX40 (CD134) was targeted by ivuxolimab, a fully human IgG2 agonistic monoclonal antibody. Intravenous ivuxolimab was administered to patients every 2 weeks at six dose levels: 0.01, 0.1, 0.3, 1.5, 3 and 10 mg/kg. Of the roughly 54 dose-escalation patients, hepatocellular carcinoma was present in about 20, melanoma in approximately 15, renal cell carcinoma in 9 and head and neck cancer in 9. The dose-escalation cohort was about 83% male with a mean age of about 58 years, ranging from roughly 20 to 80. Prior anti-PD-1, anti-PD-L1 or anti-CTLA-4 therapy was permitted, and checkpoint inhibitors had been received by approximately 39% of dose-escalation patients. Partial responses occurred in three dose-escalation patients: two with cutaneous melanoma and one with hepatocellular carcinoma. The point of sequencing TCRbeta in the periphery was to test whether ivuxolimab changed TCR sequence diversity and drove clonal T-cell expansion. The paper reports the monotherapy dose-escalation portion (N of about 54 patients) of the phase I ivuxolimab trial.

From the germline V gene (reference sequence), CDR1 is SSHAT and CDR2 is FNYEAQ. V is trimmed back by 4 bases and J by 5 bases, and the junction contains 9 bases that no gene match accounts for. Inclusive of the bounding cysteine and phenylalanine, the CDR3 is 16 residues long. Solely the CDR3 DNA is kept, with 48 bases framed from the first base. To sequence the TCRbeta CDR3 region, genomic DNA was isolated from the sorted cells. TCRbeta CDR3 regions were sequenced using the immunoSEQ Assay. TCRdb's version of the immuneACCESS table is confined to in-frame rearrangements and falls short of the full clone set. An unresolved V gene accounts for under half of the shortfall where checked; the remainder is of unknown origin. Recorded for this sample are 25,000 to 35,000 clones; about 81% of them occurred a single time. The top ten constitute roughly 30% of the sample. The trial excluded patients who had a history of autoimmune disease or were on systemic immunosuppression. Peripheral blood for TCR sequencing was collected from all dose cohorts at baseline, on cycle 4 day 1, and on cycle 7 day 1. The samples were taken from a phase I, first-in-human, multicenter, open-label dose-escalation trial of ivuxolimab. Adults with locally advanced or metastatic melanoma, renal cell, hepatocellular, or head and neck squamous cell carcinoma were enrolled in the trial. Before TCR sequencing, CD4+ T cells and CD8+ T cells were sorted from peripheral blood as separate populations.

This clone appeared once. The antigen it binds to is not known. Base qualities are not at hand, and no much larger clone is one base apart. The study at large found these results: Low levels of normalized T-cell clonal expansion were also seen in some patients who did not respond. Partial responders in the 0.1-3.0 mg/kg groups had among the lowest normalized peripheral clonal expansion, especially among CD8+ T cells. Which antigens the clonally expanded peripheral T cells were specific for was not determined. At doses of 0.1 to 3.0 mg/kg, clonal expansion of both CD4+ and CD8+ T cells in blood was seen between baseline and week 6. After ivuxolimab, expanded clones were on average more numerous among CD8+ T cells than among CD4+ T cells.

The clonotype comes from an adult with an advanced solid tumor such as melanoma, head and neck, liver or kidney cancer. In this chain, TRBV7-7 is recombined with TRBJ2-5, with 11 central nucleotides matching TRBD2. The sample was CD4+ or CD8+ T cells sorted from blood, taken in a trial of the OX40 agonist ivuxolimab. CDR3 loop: CASSSNLAGGWETQYF. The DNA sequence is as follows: TGTGCCAGCAGCTCCAACCTAGCGGGGGGCTGGGAGACCCAGTACTTC.